This T cell receptor beta chain derives from a study of T cell repertoires in cytomegalovirus infection. Study background: A matching HLA type, together with CMV infection, was signaled by public TCR beta signatures.

This clonotype has a handful of counts. Antigen specificity is unknown. Via MiXCR, TCRdb re-called the reads, giving one row per CDR3 protein. This table has about 240,000 distinct CDR3 sequences, around 6.2% appearing once. General study findings and limits: HLA-C-restricted CMV clonotypes gave the most frequent clonotype in two of eight donors. Adding up the frequency of public TCR beta families identified people who carried CMV plus the relevant HLA.

The TCR comes from a human donor in good health (CMV status not recorded). Some clones in this sample may be carry-over from other donors' samples. Sequenced material: PBMCs.

For the CDR3, the DNA is TGCAGCGTTGAAGTGTTGAAGTGGAATGAGCAGTTCTTC. Its protein product is CSVEVLKWNEQFF. The rearrangement joins TRBV29-1 to TRBJ2-1; unclear D gene. The CDR3 runs to 13 residues. With 1 base removed from V and 7 bases from J, the gap between germline ends came to 11 bases. Germline loops: CDR1 SQVTM, CDR2 ANQGSEA.